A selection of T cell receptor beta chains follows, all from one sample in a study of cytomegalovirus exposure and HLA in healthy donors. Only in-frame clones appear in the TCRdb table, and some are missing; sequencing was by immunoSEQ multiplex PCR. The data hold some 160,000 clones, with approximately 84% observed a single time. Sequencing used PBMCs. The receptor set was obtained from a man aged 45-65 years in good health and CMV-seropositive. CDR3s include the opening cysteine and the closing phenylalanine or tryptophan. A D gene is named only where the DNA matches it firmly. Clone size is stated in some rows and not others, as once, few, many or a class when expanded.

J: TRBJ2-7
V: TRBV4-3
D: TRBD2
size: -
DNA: TGCGCCAGCAGCCAAGTTCGTTGGACTAGCGGGATCGGGTCCTACGAGCAGTACTTC
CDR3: CASSQVRWTSGIGSYEQYF

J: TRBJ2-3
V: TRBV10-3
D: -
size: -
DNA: TGTGCCATCAGCCTTGGGGGGAGCACAGATACGCAGTATTTT
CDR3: CAISLGGSTDTQYF

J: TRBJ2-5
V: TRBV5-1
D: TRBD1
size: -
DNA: TGCGCCAGCAGTCCCCGGGACAGGGGTTTGGAGACCCAGTACTTC
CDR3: CASSPRDRGLETQYF

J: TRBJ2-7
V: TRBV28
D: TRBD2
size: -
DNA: TGTGCCAGCAGTACAGGACTAGCGGGGGTGGACTACGAGCAGTACTTC
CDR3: CASSTGLAGVDYEQYF

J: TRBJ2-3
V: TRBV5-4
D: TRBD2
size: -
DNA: TGTGCCAGCACCGGGGGGGGCCCAGATACGCAGTATTTT
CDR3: CASTGGGPDTQYF

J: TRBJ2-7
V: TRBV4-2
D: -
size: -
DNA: TGTGCCAGCAGCCAACCGGGGGTGGCGGATCAGTACTTC
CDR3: CASSQPGVADQYF

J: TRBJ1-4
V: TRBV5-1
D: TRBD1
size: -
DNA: TGCGCCAGCAGGCTTACCGGGACAGGGAGTGAAAAACTGTTTTTT
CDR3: CASRLTGTGSEKLFF

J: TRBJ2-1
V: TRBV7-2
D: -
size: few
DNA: TGTGCCAGCAGTCAATTGGGGACTGGCCGCTACAATGAGCAGTTCTTC
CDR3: CASSQLGTGRYNEQFF

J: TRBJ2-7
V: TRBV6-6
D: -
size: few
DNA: TGTGCCAGCAGCCCCAGCGGAGGAGGGTACGAGCAGTACTTC
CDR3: CASSPSGGGYEQYF

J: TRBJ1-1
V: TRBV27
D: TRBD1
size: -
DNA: TGTGCCAGCAGTTTATCACCAGGGGGCGCGAACACTGAAGCTTTCTTT
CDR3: CASSLSPGGANTEAFF

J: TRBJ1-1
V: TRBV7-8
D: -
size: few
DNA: TGTGCCAGCAGCTTAGTGGGAGACACTGAAGCTTTCTTT
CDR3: CASSLVGDTEAFF

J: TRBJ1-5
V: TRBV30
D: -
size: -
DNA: TGTGCCTGGAGGGGCACCAATCAGCCCCAGCATTTT
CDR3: CAWRGTNQPQHF

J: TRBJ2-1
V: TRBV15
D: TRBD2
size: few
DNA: TGTGCCACAACCAGACGGACTAGCGGGATGGATGAGCAGTTCTTC
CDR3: CATTRRTSGMDEQFF

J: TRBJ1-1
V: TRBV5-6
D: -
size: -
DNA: TGTGCCAGCAGCTACCAGGGACTCCCGAACACTGAAGCTTTCTTT
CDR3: CASSYQGLPNTEAFF

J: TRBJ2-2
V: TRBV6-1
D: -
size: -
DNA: TGTGCCAGCAGTGTATTGGGAGTGACGAACACCGGGGAGCTGTTTTTT
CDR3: CASSVLGVTNTGELFF

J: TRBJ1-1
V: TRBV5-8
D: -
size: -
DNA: TGTGCCAGCAGCCCTGGGGGGAAAGCTTTCTTT
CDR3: CASSPGGKAFF

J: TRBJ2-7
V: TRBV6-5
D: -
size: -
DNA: TGTGCCAGCAGTTACTCGATCAGGGCCTCCTACGAGCAGTACTTC
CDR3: CASSYSIRASYEQYF

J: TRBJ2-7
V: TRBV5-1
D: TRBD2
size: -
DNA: TGCGCCAGCAGCGCCGGACTAGCGGGAGTTCGCGAGCAGTACTTC
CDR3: CASSAGLAGVREQYF

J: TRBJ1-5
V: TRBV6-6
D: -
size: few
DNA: TGTGCCAGCGGACCTACTGGGGGAGGACATCAGCCCCAGCATTTT
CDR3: CASGPTGGGHQPQHF

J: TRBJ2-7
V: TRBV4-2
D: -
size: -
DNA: TGTGCCAGCAGCCCAGGAGGCTCCTCGGTCCGCTACGAGCAGTACTTC
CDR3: CASSPGGSSVRYEQYF

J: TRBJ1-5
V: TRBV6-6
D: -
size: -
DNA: TGTGCCAGCAGCCCGTGGGGGGTGATGGGTCAGCCCCAGCATTTT
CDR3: CASSPWGVMGQPQHF

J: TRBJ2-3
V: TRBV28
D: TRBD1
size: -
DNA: TGTGCCATCGACCGGGACAGCTCCACAGATACGCAGTATTTT
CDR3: CAIDRDSSTDTQYF

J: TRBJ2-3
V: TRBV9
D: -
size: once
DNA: TGTGCCAGCAGCGTAGAGGGATTCGGGGCAGATACGCAGTATTTT
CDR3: CASSVEGFGADTQYF

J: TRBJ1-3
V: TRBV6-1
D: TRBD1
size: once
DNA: TGTGCCAGCAGGACAGGGTCGAATCGAAACACCATATATTTT
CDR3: CASRTGSNRNTIYF

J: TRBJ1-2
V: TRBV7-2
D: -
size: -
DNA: TGTGCCAGCAGCTTAGATAGGGGTAGCTATGGCTACACCTTC
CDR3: CASSLDRGSYGYTF

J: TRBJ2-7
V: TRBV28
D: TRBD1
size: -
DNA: TGTGCCAGCAGTAGACTGGACAGGGGAAAATACGAGCAGTACTTC
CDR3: CASSRLDRGKYEQYF

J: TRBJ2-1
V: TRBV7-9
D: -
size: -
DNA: TGTGCCAGCAGTATCCAGGGGACCCTTGGGTTCTTC
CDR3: CASSIQGTLGFF

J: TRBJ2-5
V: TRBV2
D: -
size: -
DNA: TGTGCCACGCGAACCGGGACTGCAATCCAAGAGACCCAGTACTTC
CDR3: CATRTGTAIQETQYF

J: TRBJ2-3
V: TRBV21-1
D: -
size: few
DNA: -
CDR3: CASSKVGEGNTQYF

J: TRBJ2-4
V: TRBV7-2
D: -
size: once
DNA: TGTGCCAGCAGCTCGACGGGACTGAAAAACATTCAGTACTTC
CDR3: CASSSTGLKNIQYF

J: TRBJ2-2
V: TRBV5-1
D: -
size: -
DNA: TGCGCCAGCAGCGACTCGGGGGGCTTGAACACCGGGGAGCTGTTTTTT
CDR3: CASSDSGGLNTGELFF

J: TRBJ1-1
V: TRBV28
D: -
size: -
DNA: TGTGCCAGCAGTTCTAACATGGAGGAAGCTTTCTTT
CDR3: CASSSNMEEAFF

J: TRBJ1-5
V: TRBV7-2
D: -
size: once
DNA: TGTGCCAGCAGCTTCCAGGGGTATAGCAATCAGCCCCAGCATTTT
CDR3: CASSFQGYSNQPQHF

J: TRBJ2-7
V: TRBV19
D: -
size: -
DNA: TGTGCCAGTAGTAACCCGGGATTATCCTACGAGCAGTACTTC
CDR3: CASSNPGLSYEQYF